This is a list of T cell receptor beta chains from one sample in a study of T-cell reconstitution after alpha-beta-depleted transplantation in children. TCRdb passed the PCR reads through MiXCR, listing each CDR3 protein once. The table records about 440,000 distinct CDR3 sequences, approximately 42% of them present only once. The sample consisted of PBMCs, taken before TCRalphabeta/CD19-depleted stem cell transplant. The receptors originated from a girl under 10 years old with aplastic anemia, due to receive a stem cell transplant. Each CDR3 is given with its conserved first and last residue. A D gene is named only where the DNA matches it firmly. Clone size, where shown, is once, few, many, or a class for clones that have expanded.

D gene	V gene	clone size	J gene	CDR3 DNA	CDR3 protein
TRBD2	TRBV7-2	.	TRBJ2-5	TGTGCCAGCAGTGCTACCACTAGCGGGGGGGTCGGGACCCAGTACTTC	CASSATTSGGVGTQYF
TRBD2	TRBV3-1	many	TRBJ2-1	TGTGCCAGCAGCCAAGCGTCCCGCGGGGGTTACAATGAGCAGTTCTTC	CASSQASRGGYNEQFF
TRBD1	TRBV28	few	TRBJ2-7	TGTGCCAGCAGTTTAATCCGGGACAGGCGCACCTACGAGCAGTACTTC	CASSLIRDRRTYEQYF
.	TRBV29-1	few	TRBJ1-1	TGCAGCGTTGAAGGGGGTCCAGTGAACACTGAAGCTTTCTTT	CSVEGGPVNTEAFF
.	TRBV6-1	many	TRBJ1-3	TGTGCCAGCACCCAGGGATACTCTGGAAACACCATATATTTT	CASTQGYSGNTIYF
.	TRBV5-6	.	TRBJ2-3	TGTGCCAGCAGCACGGGGACACCGGGGCCGCAGTATTTT	CASSTGTPGPQYF
.	TRBV5-1	.	TRBJ2-7	TGCGCCAGCAGCGCGGACACTCCAATTGGGGACGAGCAGTACTTC	CASSADTPIGDEQYF
.	TRBV7-9	many	TRBJ2-3	TGTGCCAGCAGCTTCCTAGAAGATACGCAGTATTTT	CASSFLEDTQYF
TRBD2	TRBV6-2/TRBV6-3	.	TRBJ2-3	TGTGCCAGCAGTTCGATGATAGCGGGAGTCGGAGATACGCAGTATTTT	CASSSMIAGVGDTQYF
TRBD2	TRBV20-1	.	TRBJ2-1	TGCAGTGCCCAGACACTAGCGGTATACAATGAGCAGTTCTTC	CSAQTLAVYNEQFF
TRBD2	TRBV5-1	.	TRBJ2-3	TGCGCCAGCAGGCAGGCCCTCCCGAGCGAGCGGGGTGAAGATACGCAGTATTTT	CASRQALPSERGEDTQYF
.	TRBV7-2	many	TRBJ1-5	TGTGCCAGCGGAGGAGGGGTAGCATTCAATCAGCCCCAGCATTTT	CASGGGVAFNQPQHF
.	TRBV14	many	TRBJ2-1	TGTGCCAGCAGCCATGGCGGGTCCCTTTACAATGAGCAGTTCTTC	CASSHGGSLYNEQFF
.	TRBV5-1	.	TRBJ2-1	TGCGCCAGCAGCCCGCGGAGGGGGGGAGACTACAATGAGCAGTTCTTC	CASSPRRGGDYNEQFF
TRBD1	TRBV11-2	.	TRBJ2-1	TGTGCCAGCAGCTTAGGAGGACAGGATTATTCTGAGCAGTTCTTC	CASSLGGQDYSEQFF
.	TRBV6-5	many	TRBJ2-5	TGTGCCAGCAGTTACTCGACGCCGGGAGAGACCCAGTACTTC	CASSYSTPGETQYF
TRBD1	TRBV7-9	.	TRBJ1-4	TGTGCCAGCAGCCCCCGGACAGGGGAAGGGGAAAAACTGTTTTTT	CASSPRTGEGEKLFF
TRBD2	TRBV7-2	.	TRBJ2-7	TGTGCCAGCGGGGAACTAGCGGGGGGGTCCTACGAGCAGTACTTC	CASGELAGGSYEQYF
.	TRBV6-5	few	TRBJ2-3	TGTGCCAGCAGTTACCCCGGGGGCCGGGGGGTCACAGATACGCAGTATTTT	CASSYPGGRGVTDTQYF
.	TRBV3-1	.	TRBJ2-7	TGTGCCAGCAGCCAAGATCGGGGCAGGGTCGACGAGCAGTACTTC	CASSQDRGRVDEQYF
.	TRBV29-1	.	TRBJ2-5	TGCAGCGTTGAGCCGGGGCCCCAAGAGACCCAGTACTTC	CSVEPGPQETQYF
TRBD2	TRBV10-2	many	TRBJ2-7	TGCGCCAGCAGTGAAGCGGGAGGGCCCTACGAGCAGTACTTC	CASSEAGGPYEQYF
TRBD2	TRBV7-9	.	TRBJ2-7	TGTGCCACAGCGGGGGACTCCTACGAGCAGTACTTC	CATAGDSYEQYF
.	TRBV29-1	.	TRBJ2-1	TGCAGCGTTAGACGGATTCCTCCGGGCGGGTCCTACAATGAGCAGTTCTTC	CSVRRIPPGGSYNEQFF
TRBD2	TRBV20-1	.	TRBJ2-3	TGCAGTGCTAGGAGGACTAGCGGGGGAATCTTGAGCACAGATACGCAGTATTTT	CSARRTSGGILSTDTQYF
.	TRBV7-7	many	TRBJ2-3	TGTGCCAGCAGCCTAGGGACCGGACGCACAGATACGCAGTATTTT	CASSLGTGRTDTQYF
TRBD2	TRBV13	few	TRBJ2-3	TGTGCCAGCAGCTCCGCTTCGGCGGGAGTGGTCGTTGCAGATACGCAGTATTTT	CASSSASAGVVVADTQYF
.	TRBV7-2	.	TRBJ2-7	TGTGCCAGCAGCTTACGGGACAAACCCTCCTACGAGCAGTACTTC	CASSLRDKPSYEQYF
TRBD2	TRBV4-1	many	TRBJ2-1	TGCGCCAGCAGACAACAAGCGGGAGGGCGTGAGCAGTTCTTC	CASRQQAGGREQFF
.	TRBV20-1	.	TRBJ1-5	TGCAGTGCCCCCGGACACGGTCAGCCCCAGCATTTT	CSAPGHGQPQHF
TRBD1	TRBV20-1	.	TRBJ2-7	TGCAGTGCGAGAAGGCCGGGACAGGGGGATGTGGCGCAGTACTTC	CSARRPGQGDVAQYF
TRBD2	TRBV6-1	few	TRBJ2-1	TGTGCCAGCAGTAAAATCCTAGCGGGCTCGAACAATGAGCAGTTCTTC	CASSKILAGSNNEQFF
.	TRBV23-1	few	TRBJ2-7	TGCGCCAGCAGTCAATCTTGTGGCACCTACGAGCAGTACTTC	CASSQSCGTYEQYF
.	TRBV7-6	few	TRBJ2-1	TGTGCCAGCAGCTTAGAGCCCTGGCAGGGTGCTGGTGAGCAGTTCTTC	CASSLEPWQGAGEQFF
TRBD2	TRBV28	.	TRBJ2-1	TGTGCCAGCACTACTCCTAGCGGGAGGGCCTTGGGTGAGCAGTTCTTC	CASTTPSGRALGEQFF
TRBD1	TRBV7-9	.	TRBJ1-3	TGTGCCAGCAGCTTAACAGGGGACGGAAACACCATATATTTT	CASSLTGDGNTIYF
TRBD2	TRBV7-2	few	TRBJ2-3	TGTGCCAGCAGCCCCACTAGCGGGGGCGGAGATACGCAGTATTTT	CASSPTSGGGDTQYF
.	TRBV20-1	.	TRBJ2-3	TGCAGTGCGGGGGGTCGGGGCTTGGCAGATACGCAGTATTTT	CSAGGRGLADTQYF
.	TRBV20-1	few	TRBJ1-6	TGCAGTGCTAGAGATTCAGGGGCCTCAACCCCCAATAATTCACCCCTCCACTTT	CSARDSGASTPNNSPLHF
.	TRBV25-1	.	TRBJ2-2	TGTGCCAGCAGTGACACTAAACGGGCGACCGGGGAGCTGTTTTTT	CASSDTKRATGELFF
TRBD1	TRBV6-5	.	TRBJ2-1	TGTGCCAGCAGCTTCTCCCGGGACAGGGGAAACAATGAGCAGTTCTTC	CASSFSRDRGNNEQFF